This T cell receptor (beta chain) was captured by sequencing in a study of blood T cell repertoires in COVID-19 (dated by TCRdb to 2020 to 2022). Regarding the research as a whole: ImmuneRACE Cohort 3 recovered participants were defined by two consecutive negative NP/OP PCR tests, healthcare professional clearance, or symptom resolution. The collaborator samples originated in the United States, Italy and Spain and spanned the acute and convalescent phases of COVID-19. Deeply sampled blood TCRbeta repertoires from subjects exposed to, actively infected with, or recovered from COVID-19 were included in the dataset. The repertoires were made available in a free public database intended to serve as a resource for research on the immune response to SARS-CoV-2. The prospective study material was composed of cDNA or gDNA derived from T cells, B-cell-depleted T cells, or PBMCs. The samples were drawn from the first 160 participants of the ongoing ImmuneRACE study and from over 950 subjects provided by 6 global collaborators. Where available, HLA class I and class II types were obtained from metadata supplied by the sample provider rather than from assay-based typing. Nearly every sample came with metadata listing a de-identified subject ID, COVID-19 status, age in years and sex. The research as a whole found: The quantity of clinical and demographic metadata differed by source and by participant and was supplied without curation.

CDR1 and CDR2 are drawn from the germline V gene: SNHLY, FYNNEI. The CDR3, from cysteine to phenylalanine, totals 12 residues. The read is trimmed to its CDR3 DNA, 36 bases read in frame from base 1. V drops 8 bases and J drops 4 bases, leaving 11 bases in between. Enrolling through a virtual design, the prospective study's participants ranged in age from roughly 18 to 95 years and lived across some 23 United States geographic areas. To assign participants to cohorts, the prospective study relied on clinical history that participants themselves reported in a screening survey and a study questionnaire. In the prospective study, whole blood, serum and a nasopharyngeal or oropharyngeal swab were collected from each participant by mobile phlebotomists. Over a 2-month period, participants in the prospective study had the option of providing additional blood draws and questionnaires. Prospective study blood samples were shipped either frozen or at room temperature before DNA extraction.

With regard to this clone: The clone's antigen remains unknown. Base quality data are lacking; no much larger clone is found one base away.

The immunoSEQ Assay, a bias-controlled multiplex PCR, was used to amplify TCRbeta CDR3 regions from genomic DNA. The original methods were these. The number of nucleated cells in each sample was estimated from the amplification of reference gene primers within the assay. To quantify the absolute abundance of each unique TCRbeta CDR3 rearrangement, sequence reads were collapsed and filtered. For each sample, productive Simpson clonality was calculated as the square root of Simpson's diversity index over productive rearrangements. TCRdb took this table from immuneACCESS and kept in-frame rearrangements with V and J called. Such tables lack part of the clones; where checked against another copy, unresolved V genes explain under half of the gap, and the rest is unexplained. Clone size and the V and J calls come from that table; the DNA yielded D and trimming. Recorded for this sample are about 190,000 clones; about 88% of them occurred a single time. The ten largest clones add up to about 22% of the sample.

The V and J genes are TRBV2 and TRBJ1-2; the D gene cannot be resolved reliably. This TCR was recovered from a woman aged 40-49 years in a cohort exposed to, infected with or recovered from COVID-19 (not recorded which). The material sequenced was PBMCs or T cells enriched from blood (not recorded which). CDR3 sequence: CASSYSLYGYTF. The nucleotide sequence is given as TGTGCCAGCTCCTATTCTCTCTATGGCTACACCTTC.